This is a list of T cell receptor beta chains from one sample in a study of somatic mutations in cytotoxic T cells in rheumatoid arthritis. Sequenced by immunoSEQ multiplex PCR; TCRdb stores in-frame clones only, minus some. The top ten clones hold about 7.5% of a sample with roughly 4,100 clones, 90% to 95% of them seen once. The specimen was CD8+ T cells sorted from blood. These receptors all come from a woman aged 60 to 75 with rheumatoid arthritis. Both conserved end residues are part of each CDR3. D genes are given only for firm matches. The size field is filled for only some rows; it gives once, few, many or a size class.

V,J,D,size,DNA,CDR3
TRBV5-4,TRBJ2-5,TRBD2,.,TGTGCCAGCAGCCGACTAGCGGGGTGGTCGCAAGAGACCCAGTACTTC,CASSRLAGWSQETQYF
TRBV5-8,TRBJ1-1,.,once,TGTGCCAGCAGCTTGGGTCAGGGGTTTACGAAAGCTTTCTTT,CASSLGQGFTKAFF
TRBV27,TRBJ1-6,.,.,TGTGCCAGCAGTCCCTACAGGGATAATTCACCCCTCCACTTT,CASSPYRDNSPLHF
TRBV10-3,TRBJ1-6,.,.,TGTGCCATCAGTGAATCACAGGGAGTTAATTCACCCCTCCACTTT,CAISESQGVNSPLHF
TRBV11-2,TRBJ2-1,.,.,TGTGCCAGCAGCTTCGCAGGGATTTGGTACAATGAGCAGTTCTTC,CASSFAGIWYNEQFF
TRBV27,TRBJ2-7,.,.,TGTGCCAGCAGTTTGACAGACTCCTACGAGCAGTACTTC,CASSLTDSYEQYF
TRBV5-5,TRBJ1-6,.,.,TGTGCCAGCAGCTTCCTAACAGGGAATTCACCCCTCCACTTT,CASSFLTGNSPLHF
TRBV28,TRBJ2-5,TRBD2,.,TGTGCCAGCAGTGGTGCCCAAGCGGGAGTGGGGGAGACCCAGTACTTC,CASSGAQAGVGETQYF
TRBV5-4,TRBJ2-1,.,.,TGTGCCAGCAGCTCCGTTTCCTACAATGAGCAGTTCTTC,CASSSVSYNEQFF
TRBV10-1,TRBJ2-1,TRBD2,.,TGCGCCAGCAGCGGACTAGCGGGGCGGAACAATGAGCAGTTCTTC,CASSGLAGRNNEQFF
TRBV9,TRBJ1-1,.,.,TGTGCCAGCAGCGCTTCGCAGGGGATGAACACTGAAGCTTTCTTT,CASSASQGMNTEAFF
TRBV6-6,TRBJ1-1,TRBD1,.,TGTGCCAGCAGTTACTCTGGACAGGGGTACGCTGAAGCTTTCTTT,CASSYSGQGYAEAFF
TRBV27,TRBJ1-2,.,.,TGTGCCAGCAGTCCCTTCGAGGACAGAGATGGCTACACCTTC,CASSPFEDRDGYTF
TRBV18,TRBJ1-5,.,.,TGTGCCAGCTCACCCGAAAGCGGGGGGTGGACCAATCAGCCCCAGCATTTT,CASSPESGGWTNQPQHF
TRBV7-8,TRBJ2-2,.,once,TGTGCCAGCAGCCCAACAGGGTTTGCGAACACCGGGGAGCTGTTTTTT,CASSPTGFANTGELFF
TRBV7-9,TRBJ2-3,TRBD2,.,TGTGCCAGCAGCTTGACTAGCGGGGGGGCAGATACGCAGTATTTT,CASSLTSGGADTQYF
TRBV11-2,TRBJ2-1,.,.,TGTGCCAGCAGCACAACCTTTGGTCTGCCCTACAATGAGCAGTTCTTC,CASSTTFGLPYNEQFF
TRBV6-1,TRBJ2-7,.,.,TGTGCCAGCAGTGATCTAGCGACCTTTCTAACCTACGAGCAGTACTTC,CASSDLATFLTYEQYF
TRBV27,TRBJ1-5,TRBD1,.,TGTGCCAGCAGTACCGGGACAGGGTTTCAGCCCCAGCATTTT,CASSTGTGFQPQHF
TRBV15,TRBJ1-2,TRBD1,once,TGTGCCACCAGCAGAGATAAGGGGGCGAGCTATGGCTACACCTTC,CATSRDKGASYGYTF
TRBV6-5,TRBJ2-5,TRBD1,.,TGTGCCAGCAGTTACCCCGAGGGACAGGGGGAAGAGACCCAGTACTTC,CASSYPEGQGEETQYF
TRBV4-1,TRBJ2-2,.,.,TGCGCCAGCAGCCACCCTCCGACCGGGGAGCTGTTTTTT,CASSHPPTGELFF
TRBV13,TRBJ1-5,.,.,TGTGCCAGCAGTTCCGGACAGCAAGGGACCCAGCATTTT,CASSSGQQGTQHF
TRBV28,TRBJ1-3,.,.,TGTGCCAGCACCCCGGACAGCTATTACTCTGGAAACACCATATATTTT,CASTPDSYYSGNTIYF
TRBV4-2,TRBJ2-5,TRBD2,.,TGTGCCAGCAGCCACCCCGGACTAGCGGGGGGGAAACAAGAGACCCAGTACTTC,CASSHPGLAGGKQETQYF
TRBV7-2,TRBJ1-1,TRBD1,.,TGTGCCAGCAGCGCCCGGGACAGGGGGCAAGAAACTGAAGCTTTCTTT,CASSARDRGQETEAFF
TRBV6-6,TRBJ1-4,TRBD1,.,TGTGCCAGCAGTTACGGGACAGGGGGCCTGGGGGAAAAACTGTTTTTT,CASSYGTGGLGEKLFF
TRBV5-1,TRBJ1-6,.,once,TGCGCCAGCAGCTTGGAATTTAGCTCCTATAATTCACCCCTCCACTTT,CASSLEFSSYNSPLHF
TRBV4-1,TRBJ2-5,TRBD2,.,TGCGCCAGCAGCCATAAACTAGCGGGAGGGCCGGCAGTTCGAGAGACCCAGTACTTC,CASSHKLAGGPAVRETQYF
TRBV9,TRBJ1-2,.,few,TGTGCCAGCAGCGTAGGAGGAAACTATGGCTACACCTTC,CASSVGGNYGYTF
TRBV6-1,TRBJ1-5,.,.,TGTGCCAGCATATCGGCGGGGATCAATCAGCCCCAGCATTTT,CASISAGINQPQHF
TRBV10-3,TRBJ2-3,.,.,TGTGCCATCAGTGAGTCATTCCATACAGATACGCAGTATTTT,CAISESFHTDTQYF
TRBV6-5,TRBJ2-5,.,.,TGTGCCAGCAGTTCTACGGGACTGACGTACCAAGAGACCCAGTACTTC,CASSSTGLTYQETQYF
TRBV19,TRBJ2-1,.,.,TGTGCCAGTAGGGCCGGGACTGCGGACAATGAGCAGTTCTTC,CASRAGTADNEQFF
TRBV6-5,TRBJ2-7,TRBD1,.,TGTGCCACCGGGACAGGGGGCGCCTGGTCCGAGCAGTACTTC,CATGTGGAWSEQYF
TRBV7-9,TRBJ2-3,.,once,TGTGCCAGCAGCACGACAGACGCGGATACGCAGTATTTT,CASSTTDADTQYF
TRBV5-1,TRBJ2-1,TRBD1,once,TGCGCCAGCAATCCCACAGGGGGCGGTGAGCAGTTCTTC,CASNPTGGGEQFF
TRBV11-2,TRBJ2-5,.,.,TGTGCCAGCAGCTCCCATGCACAGGGAGTCGCCCAAGAGGCCCAGTACTTC,CASSSHAQGVAQEAQYF
TRBV27,TRBJ1-2,TRBD1,.,TGTGCCAGCAGACCTGAATGGGACAGATTAGACTATGGCTACACCTTC,CASRPEWDRLDYGYTF
TRBV6-1,TRBJ2-7,.,.,TGTGCCAGCAGTGAATGGTGGACGGGGAGCTCCTACGAGCAGTACTTC,CASSEWWTGSSYEQYF
TRBV7-8,TRBJ2-1,.,.,TGTGCCAGCAGCTCATCCCTAGATGAGCAGTTCTTC,CASSSSLDEQFF
TRBV5-4,TRBJ1-1,.,.,TGTGCCAGCAGCTTAGTCGGGTCGGGAGCTTTCTTT,CASSLVGSGAFF
TRBV5-1,TRBJ2-1,.,.,TGCGCCAGCAGCCTTACGGTGAATGAGCAGTTCTTC,CASSLTVNEQFF
TRBV5-6,TRBJ2-5,.,.,TGTGCCAGCAGCTTGGCCCACGGCGGGCTCGGGACCCAGTACTTC,CASSLAHGGLGTQYF
TRBV2,TRBJ2-1,TRBD2,.,TGTGCCAGCAGCCACGGACTAGCGGGATACTCCTACAATGAGCAGTTCTTC,CASSHGLAGYSYNEQFF
TRBV4-1,TRBJ1-1,.,.,TGCGCCAGCAGCCCACCGGGGGGAGGTACTGAAGCTTTCTTT,CASSPPGGGTEAFF